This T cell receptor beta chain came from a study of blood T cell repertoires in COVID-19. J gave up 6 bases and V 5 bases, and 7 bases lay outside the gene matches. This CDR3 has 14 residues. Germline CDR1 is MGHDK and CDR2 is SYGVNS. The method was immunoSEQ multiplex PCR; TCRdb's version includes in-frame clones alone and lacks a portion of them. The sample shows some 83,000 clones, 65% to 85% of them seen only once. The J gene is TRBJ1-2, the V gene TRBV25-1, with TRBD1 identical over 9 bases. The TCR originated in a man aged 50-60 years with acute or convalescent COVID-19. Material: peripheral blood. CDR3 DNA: TGTGCCAGCAGTAAAGCCGGGACAGGGAATGGCTACACCTTC. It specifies CASSKAGTGNGYTF.